This TCR beta chain is drawn from a study of T cells in women clearing cervical HPV infection. Produced via immunoSEQ multiplex PCR; TCRdb's table is partial and in-frame only. The data include approximately 21,000 clones; the top ten clones carry less than 30%. A remark on this clone: The CDR3 extends 3 residues past the end of the read, so its final part is completed from the germline J gene.

V was clipped by 6 bases and J by 4 bases; unmatched bases: 5. The length of the CDR3 is 13 residues. Germline V gene sequence: CDR1 SQVTM, CDR2 ANQGSEA. The chain links TRBV29-1 to TRBJ2-5; 10 positions agree with TRBD2. The clonotype comes from a woman aged 18 to 75 with a cervical HPV16 infection that either progressed to CIN3+ or cleared (not recorded which). Sequenced: blood buffy coat. This CDR3 reads CSVGTSAGETQYF. The part of the CDR3 DNA that was read is TGCAGCGTCGGGACTAGCGCTGGAGAGACC.